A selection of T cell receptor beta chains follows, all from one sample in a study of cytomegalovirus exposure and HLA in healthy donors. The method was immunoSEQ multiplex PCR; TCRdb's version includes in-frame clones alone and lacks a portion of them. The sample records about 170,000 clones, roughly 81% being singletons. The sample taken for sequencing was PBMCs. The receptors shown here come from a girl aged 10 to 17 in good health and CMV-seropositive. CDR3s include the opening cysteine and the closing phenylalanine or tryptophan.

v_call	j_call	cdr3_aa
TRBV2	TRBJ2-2	CASNRQGTGELFF
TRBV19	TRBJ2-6	CASTLKLLTGANVLTF
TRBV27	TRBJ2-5	CASSPTRLAGAGETQYF
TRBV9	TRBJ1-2	CASSPTGDNYGYTF
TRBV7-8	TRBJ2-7	CASSLVYGTAGDSYEQYF
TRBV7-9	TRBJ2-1	CASSSLSPNEQFF
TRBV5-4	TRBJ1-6	CASYRIGTGQIGCYNSPLHF
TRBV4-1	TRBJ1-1	CASSQDEGEYTEAFF
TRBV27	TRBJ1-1	CASSPRGTNTEAFF
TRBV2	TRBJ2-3	CASSAGTGSTDTQYF
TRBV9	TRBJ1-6	CASSVGGVSPLHF
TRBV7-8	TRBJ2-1	CASSLTSGGGNEQFF
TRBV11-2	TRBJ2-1	CASSQLAGVYNEQFF
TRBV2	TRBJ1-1	CASSTDRVTEAFF
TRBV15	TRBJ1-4	CATSMTATNEKLFF
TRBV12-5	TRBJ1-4	CASGLVRKGREKLFF
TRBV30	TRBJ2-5	CAWSDGREETQYF
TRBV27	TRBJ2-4	CASSYRDSGNIQYF
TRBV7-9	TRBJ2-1	CASSSEQDNEQFF
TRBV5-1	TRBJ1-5	CASSPGTEINQPQHF
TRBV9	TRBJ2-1	CASSVGFEEGAWGEQFF
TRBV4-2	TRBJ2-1	CASSQGSEQNSYNEQFF
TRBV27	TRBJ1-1	CASSFDHRVTEAFF
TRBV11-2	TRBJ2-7	CASSLGRGLPYEQYF
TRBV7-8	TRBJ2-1	CASSLGAGNNEQLF
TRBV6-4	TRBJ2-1	CASSPSGGSPVEQFF
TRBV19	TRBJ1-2	CASSIRDTYGYTF
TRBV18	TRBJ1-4	CASSPRGTGGATNEKLFF
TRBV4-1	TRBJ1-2	CASSLAQDRGGVNYGYTF
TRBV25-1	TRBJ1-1	CASSEYRGTATRAFF
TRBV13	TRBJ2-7	CASSFILSSYEQYF
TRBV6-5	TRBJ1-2	CASSYGPQGSYGYTF
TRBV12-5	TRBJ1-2	CASGKDIAGYTF
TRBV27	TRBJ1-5	CASSYGTGLNQPQHF
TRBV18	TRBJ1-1	CASSKGGTWNTEAFF
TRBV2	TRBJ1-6	CASSAQTGYNSPLHF
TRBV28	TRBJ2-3	CASSLRDTDTQYF
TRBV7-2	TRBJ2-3	CASSFGGGPMTDTQYF
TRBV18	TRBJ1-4	CASSPGTATNEKLFF
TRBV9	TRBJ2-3	CASSPLAGGLTDTQYF
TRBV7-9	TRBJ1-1	CASSSRGRGAEAFF
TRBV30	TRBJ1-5	CAWSSRGLLGQPQHF
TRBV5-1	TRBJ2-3	CASSLQRGGADTQYF
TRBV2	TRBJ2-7	CASSGQGYEQYF
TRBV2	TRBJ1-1	CASSGGQMNTEAFF
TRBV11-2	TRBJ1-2	CASSLDPDRVHYGYTF
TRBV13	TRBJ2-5	CASKGTRVSETQYF
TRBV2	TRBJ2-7	CASSRSGGLEPEQYF
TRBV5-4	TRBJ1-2	CASSRDTANYGYTF
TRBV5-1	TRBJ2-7	CASSLYIKGQDEQYF
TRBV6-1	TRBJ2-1	CASSFLGNEQFF
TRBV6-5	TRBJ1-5	CASSPYGQVNQPQHF
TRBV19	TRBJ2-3	CASSRGSGGFPDTQYF
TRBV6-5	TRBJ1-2	CASSYLGTDYGYTF
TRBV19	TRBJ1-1	CASSPGQLNTEAFF
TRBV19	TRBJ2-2	CASRRLAGDTGELFF